These T cell receptor beta chains were read from a single sample in a study of T-cell memory formation after mild COVID-19. Using its own MiXCR run on the 5' RACE reads, TCRdb lists one record per CDR3 protein. Among hundreds of thousands of distinct CDR3 sequences, more than 15% were seen once, and the ten largest hold about 12%. Sequencing was carried out using PBMCs or a T cell subset sorted from them (not recorded which). The receptor set was obtained from an adult woman who had mild COVID-19 (a few samples of this study predate the infection). Cell type and time point are not known. Both conserved end residues are part of each CDR3. A D gene is named only where the DNA matches it firmly. Some rows mark clone size as missing; the rest say once, few, many or name a class of expanded clone.

len: 14; j_gene: TRBJ2-7; v_gene: TRBV5-1; d_gene: TRBD2; abundance: few; CDR3aa: CASSTTSGGVEQYF; CDR3nt: TGCGCCAGCAGCACCACCTCCGGGGGGGTCGAGCAGTACTTC
len: 16; j_gene: TRBJ2-5; v_gene: TRBV6-1; d_gene: TRBD1; abundance: .; CDR3aa: CASSEEMTGTQETQYF; CDR3nt: TGTGCCAGCAGTGAAGAGATGACAGGGACACAAGAGACCCAGTACTTC
len: 15; j_gene: TRBJ2-7; v_gene: TRBV12-3/TRBV12-4; d_gene: .; abundance: many; CDR3aa: CASSRLGGAGYEQYF; CDR3nt: TGTGCCAGCAGTCGCCTCGGCGGGGCTGGCTACGAGCAGTACTTC
len: 15; j_gene: TRBJ2-7; v_gene: TRBV23-1; d_gene: TRBD1; abundance: .; CDR3aa: CASSQWLDRRYEQYF; CDR3nt: TGCGCCAGCAGTCAATGGCTGGACAGGAGATACGAGCAGTACTTC
len: 18; j_gene: TRBJ2-3; v_gene: TRBV3-1; d_gene: .; abundance: .; CDR3aa: CASSPQTGASEGTDTQYF; CDR3nt: TGTGCCAGCAGCCCCCAGACCGGGGCTAGCGAGGGCACAGATACGCAGTATTTT
len: 15; j_gene: TRBJ2-7; v_gene: TRBV4-1; d_gene: .; abundance: .; CDR3aa: CASSQADPTGYEQYF; CDR3nt: TGCGCCAGCAGCCAAGCAGATCCCACAGGCTACGAGCAGTACTTC
len: 16; j_gene: TRBJ2-3; v_gene: TRBV9; d_gene: TRBD2; abundance: few; CDR3aa: CASSVAASGSTDTQYF; CDR3nt: TGTGCCAGCAGCGTAGCGGCTAGCGGGAGCACAGATACGCAGTATTTT
len: 18; j_gene: TRBJ2-7; v_gene: TRBV7-2; d_gene: TRBD2; abundance: .; CDR3aa: CASSPRPLGLAGSYEQYF; CDR3nt: TGTGCCAGCAGCCCGAGACCCCTTGGACTAGCGGGGTCCTACGAGCAGTACTTC
len: 14; j_gene: TRBJ2-1; v_gene: TRBV20-1; d_gene: TRBD1; abundance: few; CDR3aa: CSARAGGMLNEQFF; CDR3nt: TGCAGTGCTAGAGCAGGGGGCATGTTGAATGAGCAGTTCTTC
len: 12; j_gene: TRBJ2-1; v_gene: TRBV2; d_gene: .; abundance: few; CDR3aa: CASLSIYNEQFF; CDR3nt: TGTGCCAGCCTGTCAATATACAATGAGCAGTTCTTC
len: 13; j_gene: TRBJ2-1; v_gene: TRBV5-1; d_gene: TRBD1; abundance: few; CDR3aa: CASRPTDRDEQFF; CDR3nt: TGCGCCAGCAGACCGACTGACAGGGATGAGCAGTTCTTC
len: 14; j_gene: TRBJ1-4; v_gene: TRBV20-1; d_gene: .; abundance: few; CDR3aa: CSALDRRSNEKLFF; CDR3nt: TGCAGTGCGCTCGACAGAAGGTCTAATGAAAAACTGTTTTTT
len: 14; j_gene: TRBJ1-6; v_gene: TRBV7-9; d_gene: .; abundance: .; CDR3aa: CASSLDAQGGPLHF; CDR3nt: TGTGCCAGCAGCTTAGACGCGCAGGGCGGACCCCTCCACTTT
len: 18; j_gene: TRBJ2-2; v_gene: TRBV9; d_gene: .; abundance: few; CDR3aa: CASSVGLGYPTNTGELFF; CDR3nt: TGTGCCAGCAGCGTAGGACTAGGATATCCTACGAACACCGGGGAGCTGTTTTTT
len: 15; j_gene: TRBJ2-3; v_gene: TRBV20-1; d_gene: TRBD2; abundance: few; CDR3aa: CSAALTSGFTDTQYF; CDR3nt: TGCAGTGCCGCGTTAACTAGCGGCTTCACAGATACGCAGTATTTT
len: 10; j_gene: TRBJ2-1; v_gene: TRBV20-1; d_gene: .; abundance: many; CDR3aa: CSASHNEQFF; CDR3nt: TGCAGTGCTAGCCACAATGAGCAGTTCTTC
len: 16; j_gene: TRBJ2-3; v_gene: TRBV27; d_gene: .; abundance: .; CDR3aa: CASSFSDPSGFDTQYF; CDR3nt: TGTGCCAGCAGTTTCTCCGACCCCAGCGGGTTCGATACGCAGTATTTT
len: 12; j_gene: TRBJ2-5; v_gene: TRBV10-3; d_gene: TRBD1; abundance: many; CDR3aa: CAIRGTEETQYF; CDR3nt: TGTGCCATCAGGGGGACAGAAGAGACCCAGTACTTC
len: 14; j_gene: TRBJ2-1; v_gene: TRBV20-1; d_gene: .; abundance: .; CDR3aa: CSARLLSSYNEQFF; CDR3nt: TGCAGTGCTAGATTGCTAAGCTCCTACAATGAGCAGTTCTTC
len: 16; j_gene: TRBJ2-2; v_gene: TRBV12-3/TRBV12-4; d_gene: .; abundance: many; CDR3aa: CASSSQGVRNTGELFF; CDR3nt: TGTGCCAGCAGTTCCCAGGGTGTTAGGAACACCGGGGAGCTGTTTTTT
len: 15; j_gene: TRBJ2-1; v_gene: TRBV6-1; d_gene: .; abundance: .; CDR3aa: CASSEPSLPIHEQFF; CDR3nt: TGTGCCAGCAGTGAACCTAGCCTCCCCATCCATGAGCAGTTCTTC
len: 15; j_gene: TRBJ1-4; v_gene: TRBV5-1; d_gene: TRBD1; abundance: few; CDR3aa: CASSLRSGGVEKLFF; CDR3nt: TGCGCCAGCAGCTTGAGGTCAGGGGGCGTCGAAAAACTGTTTTTT
len: 15; j_gene: TRBJ2-1; v_gene: TRBV20-1; d_gene: TRBD2; abundance: few; CDR3aa: CSASLRLAGAREQFF; CDR3nt: TGCAGTGCTAGTCTGCGTCTAGCGGGAGCTCGGGAGCAGTTCTTC
len: 18; j_gene: TRBJ2-3; v_gene: TRBV19; d_gene: TRBD1; abundance: few; CDR3aa: CASSSDVEPGQVTDTQYF; CDR3nt: TGTGCCAGTAGTTCAGACGTCGAGCCGGGACAGGTGACAGATACGCAGTATTTT
len: 15; j_gene: TRBJ2-2; v_gene: TRBV5-4; d_gene: TRBD2; abundance: few; CDR3aa: CASSSNGGRAGELFF; CDR3nt: TGTGCCAGCAGCTCTAATGGCGGGAGGGCCGGGGAGCTGTTTTTT
len: 13; j_gene: TRBJ1-5; v_gene: TRBV12-3/TRBV12-4; d_gene: .; abundance: few; CDR3aa: CASKVSSNQPQHF; CDR3nt: TGTGCCAGCAAAGTGAGCAGCAATCAGCCCCAGCATTTT
len: 14; j_gene: TRBJ1-3; v_gene: TRBV27; d_gene: .; abundance: .; CDR3aa: CASSLGIAGNTIYF; CDR3nt: TGTGCCAGCAGTTTGGGGATAGCTGGAAACACCATATATTTT
len: 14; j_gene: TRBJ2-3; v_gene: TRBV29-1; d_gene: .; abundance: many; CDR3aa: CSVREDPSTDTQYF; CDR3nt: TGCAGCGTTCGAGAGGATCCCAGCACAGATACGCAGTATTTT
len: 13; j_gene: TRBJ1-1; v_gene: TRBV5-1; d_gene: .; abundance: few; CDR3aa: CASSATGWTEAFF; CDR3nt: TGCGCCAGCAGCGCTACTGGATGGACTGAAGCTTTCTTT
len: 13; j_gene: TRBJ1-1; v_gene: TRBV5-1; d_gene: TRBD1; abundance: .; CDR3aa: CASSGGTASEAFF; CDR3nt: TGCGCCAGCAGCGGAGGGACAGCGTCTGAAGCTTTCTTT
len: 14; j_gene: TRBJ1-2; v_gene: TRBV24-1; d_gene: .; abundance: few; CDR3aa: CATSAWSPRYGYTF; CDR3nt: TGTGCCACCAGTGCCTGGAGCCCCCGATATGGCTACACCTTC
len: 17; j_gene: TRBJ2-3; v_gene: TRBV7-2; d_gene: .; abundance: few; CDR3aa: CASSQGASGHARDTQYF; CDR3nt: TGTGCCAGCAGTCAGGGGGCTAGCGGCCATGCACGGGATACGCAGTATTTT
len: 17; j_gene: TRBJ2-3; v_gene: TRBV5-6; d_gene: TRBD1; abundance: few; CDR3aa: CASSRTGLFFSTDTQYF; CDR3nt: TGTGCCAGCAGCAGGACAGGGCTCTTCTTCAGCACAGATACGCAGTATTTT
len: 16; j_gene: TRBJ2-1; v_gene: TRBV5-1; d_gene: TRBD2; abundance: many; CDR3aa: CASSLGYKRESGEQFF; CDR3nt: TGCGCCAGCAGCTTGGGGTATAAGCGGGAGAGCGGTGAGCAGTTCTTC
len: 15; j_gene: TRBJ2-1; v_gene: TRBV7-2; d_gene: TRBD1; abundance: .; CDR3aa: CASSYVTGTGGAPFF; CDR3nt: TGTGCCAGCAGCTACGTCACCGGGACAGGGGGCGCCCCGTTCTTC
len: 15; j_gene: TRBJ2-7; v_gene: TRBV27; d_gene: TRBD2; abundance: few; CDR3aa: CASSFGGEGPYEQYF; CDR3nt: TGTGCCAGCAGTTTTGGGGGGGAGGGTCCCTACGAGCAGTACTTC
len: 15; j_gene: TRBJ2-7; v_gene: TRBV25-1; d_gene: TRBD1; abundance: .; CDR3aa: CASSEWGQGANEQYF; CDR3nt: TGTGCCAGCAGTGAATGGGGACAGGGGGCAAACGAGCAGTACTTC
len: 14; j_gene: TRBJ2-3; v_gene: TRBV5-5; d_gene: .; abundance: .; CDR3aa: CASSLEWTDVVQYF; CDR3nt: TGTGCCAGCAGCTTGGAATGGACTGATGTTGTTCAGTATTTT
len: 11; j_gene: TRBJ2-3; v_gene: TRBV27; d_gene: .; abundance: few; CDR3aa: CASSRGSIQYF; CDR3nt: TGTGCCAGCAGTCGGGGCTCTATCCAGTATTTT
len: 17; j_gene: TRBJ2-1; v_gene: TRBV5-1; d_gene: .; abundance: .; CDR3aa: CASSKDRLGRSYNEQFF; CDR3nt: TGCGCCAGCAGTAAAGACAGACTAGGGCGCTCCTACAATGAGCAGTTCTTC
len: 11; j_gene: TRBJ2-1; v_gene: TRBV24-1; d_gene: .; abundance: few; CDR3aa: CATSEYVSRFF; CDR3nt: TGTGCCACCAGTGAGTATGTAAGCCGGTTCTTC
len: 20; j_gene: TRBJ2-1; v_gene: TRBV11-2; d_gene: TRBD2; abundance: few; CDR3aa: CASSSPPGLAGALGDNEQFF; CDR3nt: TGTGCCAGCAGCTCGCCACCGGGACTAGCGGGGGCCCTGGGAGACAATGAGCAGTTCTTC
len: 13; j_gene: TRBJ2-3; v_gene: TRBV5-1; d_gene: .; abundance: .; CDR3aa: CASSFYFTDTQYF; CDR3nt: TGCGCCAGCAGCTTTTATTTCACAGATACGCAGTATTTT
len: 16; j_gene: TRBJ1-4; v_gene: TRBV21-1; d_gene: .; abundance: .; CDR3aa: CASRQGRRATNEKLFF; CDR3nt: TGTGCCAGTAGGCAAGGACGCAGGGCAACTAATGAAAAACTGTTTTTT
len: 14; j_gene: TRBJ2-7; v_gene: TRBV24-1; d_gene: .; abundance: .; CDR3aa: CATSDPRGTYEQYF; CDR3nt: TGTGCCACCAGTGACCCCCGGGGGACCTACGAGCAGTACTTC
len: 13; j_gene: TRBJ1-4; v_gene: TRBV6-4; d_gene: .; abundance: .; CDR3aa: CATKDEGGEKLFF; CDR3nt: TGTGCCACCAAGGATGAAGGTGGGGAAAAACTGTTTTTT
len: 18; j_gene: TRBJ2-2; v_gene: TRBV5-1; d_gene: TRBD1; abundance: few; CDR3aa: CASSSGQGALRSTGELFF; CDR3nt: TGCGCCAGCAGCTCTGGACAGGGAGCTTTACGTAGTACCGGGGAGCTGTTTTTT
len: 16; j_gene: TRBJ2-3; v_gene: TRBV6-2/TRBV6-3; d_gene: TRBD2; abundance: few; CDR3aa: CASSWGLAGLADTQYF; CDR3nt: TGTGCCAGCAGTTGGGGACTAGCGGGGTTGGCAGATACGCAGTATTTT
len: 13; j_gene: TRBJ2-3; v_gene: TRBV2; d_gene: .; abundance: .; CDR3aa: CASMPTSTDTQYF; CDR3nt: TGTGCCAGCATGCCGACTAGCACAGATACGCAGTATTTT
len: 15; j_gene: TRBJ1-1; v_gene: TRBV2; d_gene: TRBD1; abundance: .; CDR3aa: CASGKTGGAGTEAFF; CDR3nt: TGTGCCAGCGGGAAGACAGGGGGCGCGGGGACTGAAGCTTTCTTT
len: 14; j_gene: TRBJ2-3; v_gene: TRBV7-6; d_gene: .; abundance: many; CDR3aa: CASSKLRGADTQYF; CDR3nt: TGTGCCAGCAGCAAACTTAGGGGGGCGGATACGCAGTATTTT
len: 14; j_gene: TRBJ2-7; v_gene: TRBV6-2/TRBV6-3; d_gene: .; abundance: .; CDR3aa: CASGPIERAYEQYF; CDR3nt: TGTGCCAGCGGCCCCATTGAGCGGGCCTACGAGCAGTACTTC
len: 16; j_gene: TRBJ2-2; v_gene: TRBV11-2; d_gene: TRBD2; abundance: .; CDR3aa: CASSLQLGTSVGELFF; CDR3nt: TGTGCCAGCAGCCTCCAACTCGGGACTAGCGTCGGGGAGCTGTTTTTT
len: 16; j_gene: TRBJ1-5; v_gene: TRBV7-8; d_gene: .; abundance: .; CDR3aa: CASSTTTVLSNQPQHF; CDR3nt: TGTGCCAGCAGCACGACGACAGTACTCAGCAATCAGCCCCAGCATTTT
len: 15; j_gene: TRBJ2-5; v_gene: TRBV5-1; d_gene: TRBD1; abundance: .; CDR3aa: CASSYYRGPAETQYF; CDR3nt: TGCGCCAGCAGCTATTACAGGGGACCTGCGGAGACCCAGTACTTC